This TCR beta chain is from a study of T cells expressing NK-cell markers. Background on the study: The study drew TCR beta repertoires from sorted CD3+CD56+NKG2C+, CD3+CD56+NKG2C- and CD3+CD56-NKG2C+ T cells. Sequencing covered eight donors, seven HCMV-seropositive and one seronegative. Study results and caveats: Top CD8+ clonotypes included the dominant CD3+CD56+NKG2C+ clonotypes in 6 or 7 donors. Researchers report these clonotypes also headed the CD3+CD56-NKG2C+ fraction in several donors.

The CDR3 spans 16 residues. Per germline, CDR1 MGHDK and CDR2 SYGVNS. Points on this clonotype: The antigen is unknown.

TCRdb re-called the 5' RACE reads and gives one entry per CDR3 protein, without DNA. The sample features fewer than 550,000 distinct CDR3 sequences, with approximately 1.5% in its top ten. V gene TRBV25-1 combines with J gene TRBJ2-2; TCRdb reports TRBD1, a call that lacks DNA to check it against. The sequence derives from a woman in her forties or fifties in good health. What was sequenced was blood T cells: a sorted CD56 or NKG2C T cell subset, CD4+ or CD8+ T cells, or bulk PBMC T cells (not recorded which). This CDR3 is CASRDDKGSVTGELFF. Full variable domain (outside the CDR3, taken from reference TRBV25-1 and TRBJ2-2): EADIYQTPRYLVIGTGKKITLECSQTMGHDKMYWYQQDPGMELHLIHYSYGVNSTEKGDLSSESTVSRIRTEHFPLTLESARPSHTSQYLCASRDDKGSVTGELFFGEGSRLTVL.